The clone carrying this T cell receptor beta chain appeared many times. Its target is unknown. The sample is drawn from a study of T-cell reconstitution after alpha-beta-depleted transplantation in children. The TCRbeta library was prepared with unique molecular identifiers. Each CDR3 protein is one row after TCRdb ran MiXCR on the PCR reads. This sample carries some 310,000 distinct CDR3 sequences, 20% to 30% of them seen once, and the ten largest clones take approximately 11%. CDR3 length equals 14 residues. Germline V gives CDR1 SEHNR, CDR2 FQNEAQ (reference sequence). Trimming left V 2 bases short and J 8 bases short, with 13 bases between. Regarding the study as a whole: Reports say that about two months after transplant, the alpha-beta T cells came out of several hundred graft clones that had expanded. Counts and diversity of T cells one year after transplant came mostly from newly produced T cells. For some patients, TCRbeta diversity was high at day 60 because of recipient T cells and thymic progenitors that survived.

The source of this sequence is a male patient under 18 who had a stem cell transplant for acute lymphoblastic leukemia, so the T cells may come from the graft donor. The specimen comprised PBMCs, mostly from graft donor cells, sampled 180 days after TCRalphabeta/CD19-depleted stem cell transplant. The V and J genes are TRBV7-9 and TRBJ2-1, with D possibly being TRBD2 (6 bases). The chain's CDR3 is CASSLWSGPDEQFF. In DNA form, the CDR3 reads TGTGCCAGCAGCTTATGGAGCGGGCCGGATGAGCAGTTCTTC.